What follows are 32 T cell receptor beta chains derived from one specimen sequenced in a study of multiple sclerosis patients with progressive multifocal leukoencephalopathy. The time point here: before natalizumab initiation. Produced via immunoSEQ multiplex PCR; TCRdb's table is partial and in-frame only. In the table there are around 30,000 clones, 89% of which are singletons. Sequencing was performed on PBMCs. These receptors came from a human donor with multiple sclerosis.

This chain uses TRBV7-3 with TRBJ1-1; the D is unclear. Germline V lookup: CDR1 SGHTA, CDR2 FQGTGA. CDR3 length: 13 residues. The V end lost 3 bases, the J end lost 1 base, and 6 bases lay between the germline ends. The CDR3, as DNA: TGTGCCAGCAGCTTTTCACAGAACACTGAAGCTTTCTTT. Translating it yields CASSFSQNTEAFF.

The chain joins TRBV5-1 to TRBJ2-3; 11 nucleotides line up with TRBD2. The CDR3 extends over 16 amino acids. V trimming: 0 bases; J trimming: 5 bases; junction bases outside the gene matches: 5. Germline assignment: CDR1 SGHRS and CDR2 YFSETQ. The CDR3 DNA reads TGCGCCAGCAGCTTGGTGACTAGCGGGGCCGGAGATACGCAGTATTTT. It translates to CASSLVTSGAGDTQYF.

The V and J genes are TRBV19 and TRBJ1-1; D possibly corresponds to TRBD1 (6 bases). The CDR3 is 14 residues long. Between the trimmed V and J ends, which lost 10 bases and 2 bases, there was a span of 17 bases. Germline V lookup: CDR1 LNHDA, CDR2 SQIVND (reference sequence). The CDR3 region is CATRRGEKNTEAFF. The CDR3 DNA sequence: TGTGCCACCCGGAGGGGGGAGAAAAACACTGAAGCTTTCTTT.

This chain joins TRBV11-2 and TRBJ1-3; D ambiguous. The CDR3 contains 15 residues. Germline CDR1 reads SGHAT; CDR2 reads FQNNGV. V was clipped by 4 bases and J by 7 bases, with 17 bases between them. The CDR3 DNA sequence: TGTGCCAGCAGCTCCCGAAGGACCGAGAGTAACACCATATATTTT. It encodes CASSSRRTESNTIYF.

V and J are TRBV9 and TRBJ2-1; 7 bases line up with TRBD2. The CDR3 covers 15 residues. Losses at the gene ends were 4 bases for V and 4 bases for J; bases not matched to a gene: 8. The germline V gene encodes CDR1 SGDLS and CDR2 YYNGEE. In DNA, the CDR3 is TGTGCCAGCAGCTACCGTGAGCGGGATTACAATGAGCAGTTCTTC. This codes for CASSYRERDYNEQFF.

This clone has just one count. The chain uses TRBV7-2 and TRBJ2-7; the match to TRBD2 covers 13 bases. This CDR3 is 17 amino acids long. J lost 4 bases, V lost 5 bases, and 11 bases had no gene match. Germline V gives CDR1 SGHTA, CDR2 FQGNSA. The CDR3, as DNA: TGTGCCAGCAGCCTGGGAGAGGGGACTAGCGGGATGTACGAGCAGTACTTC. Translated: CASSLGEGTSGMYEQYF.

V gene TRBV7-6 combines with J gene TRBJ2-7; TRBD2 aligns across 13 bases. V lost 3 bases and J lost 6; bases outside the gene matches: 17. Germline V gene data show CDR1 as SGHVS and CDR2 as FNYEAQ. The CDR3 sequence is 19 residues long. The CDR3 DNA follows: TGTGCCAGCAGCTTGGGGACTAGCGGGAACCCTGGGCCCCCCGCCGAGCAGTACTTC. Protein sequence: CASSLGTSGNPGPPAEQYF.

The CDR3 protein is CASSPPGLAGGRGYEQYF. The CDR3 nucleotides read TGTGCCAGCAGTCCCCCGGGACTAGCGGGAGGCCGAGGGTACGAGCAGTACTTC. The chain recombines TRBV28 with TRBJ2-7; 15 bases align to TRBD2. V shed 5 bases and J 4 bases; nucleotides not matched to a gene: 12. This CDR3 spans 18 amino acids. Per germline, CDR1 MDHEN and CDR2 SYDVKM.

The genes are TRBV6-6 and TRBJ2-7; tentatively, D is TRBD1 or TRBD2 (5 bases each). Looked up from germline, CDR1 is MNHNY and CDR2 is SVGAGI (reference sequence). This CDR3 is built from 15 residues. V lost 7 bases and J lost 1, with 17 bases in between. CDR3 bases: TGTGCCAGCACTCGACCCGGGGCAGCATCCTACGAGCAGTACTTC. Protein sequence: CASTRPGAASYEQYF.

V is TRBV9 and J is TRBJ2-1; perhaps TRBD2 as D (6 bases). The germline V gene encodes CDR1 SGDLS and CDR2 YYNGEE. V dropped 1 base and J dropped 6 bases, with 8 bases sitting between them. There are 13 residues in the CDR3. The CDR3 region is CASSVKGGNEQFF. The CDR3 nucleotides read TGTGCCAGCAGCGTAAAGGGAGGCAATGAGCAGTTCTTC. The whole variable domain, filled in from reference TRBV9 and TRBJ2-1, reads DSGVTQTPKHLITATGQRVTLRCSPRSGDLSVYWYQQSLDQGLQFLIQYYNGEERAKGNILERFSAQQFPDLHSELNLSSLELGDSALYFCASSVKGGNEQFFGPGTRLTVL.

The chain carries TRBV7-3 and TRBJ2-1; 8 nucleotides match TRBD2. Trimming at V came to 5 bases and at J to 6 bases, leaving 3 bases not matched to a gene. CDR3 size: 13 residues. The germline V gene has CDR1 SGHTA and CDR2 FQGTGA. The CDR3 coding sequence is TGTGCCAGCAGCCAGAGCGGGAGCAATGAGCAGTTCTTC. Protein product: CASSQSGSNEQFF.

The gene calls are TRBV28 and TRBJ2-1, with 7 bases identical to TRBD1. CDR3 length: 18 amino acids. Unmatched junction bases numbered 14, after V lost 5 bases and J lost 1 base. Germline V gene sequence: CDR1 MDHEN, CDR2 SYDVKM. DNA of the CDR3: TGTGCCAGCAGTCCTGTAAGTGCAGGGGGAGTGTCCTACAATGAGCAGTTCTTC. Amino acids: CASSPVSAGGVSYNEQFF.

The V and J genes are TRBV11-2 and TRBJ1-2; no clear D. Trimming took off 1 base at V and 8 bases at J, with 14 bases between the two ends. CDR1 is SGHAT and CDR2 is FQNNGV in the germline V gene. The CDR3 runs 14 residues. CDR3 residues: CASSLVRPSDGYTF. The CDR3 DNA reads TGTGCCAGCAGCTTAGTCCGACCCTCCGACGGCTACACCTTC.

J is TRBJ1-2 and V is TRBV29-1; D call uncertain. V was shortened by 7 bases and J by 3 bases, with 18 bases between the two germline ends. This CDR3 is built from 14 residues. Germline V gene lookup returns CDR1 SQVTM and CDR2 ANQGSEA. The CDR3 here is CSARESGGDYGYTF. The CDR3 coding sequence is TGCAGCGCCAGAGAGAGTGGTGGGGACTATGGCTACACCTTC.

The chain has TRBV6-5 and TRBJ1-1; TRBD1 might be the D (5 bases). Germline-derived CDR1 and CDR2 are MNHEY and SVGAGI. This CDR3 region has 14 residues. V lost 6 bases to trimming and J lost 1 base, with 12 bases between them. CDR3 nucleotide sequence: TGTGCCAGCAGAGGCGGGCAGGGGAACACTGAAGCTTTCTTT. Its protein product is CASRGGQGNTEAFF.

This chain uses TRBV7-9 with TRBJ2-7; weak D call: TRBD2 (5 bases). CDR3 length equals 15 residues. V lost 0 bases to trimming and J lost 5 bases, with 14 bases between them. The germline V gene has CDR1 SEHNR and CDR2 FQNEAQ (reference sequence). CDR3 protein: CASSLAFGAADEQYF. Here the CDR3 DNA reads TGTGCCAGCAGCTTAGCGTTTGGTGCAGCGGACGAGCAGTACTTC.

The gene calls are TRBV5-1 and TRBJ2-7; TRBD2 is a possible D gene (6 bases). Germline loops: CDR1 SGHRS, CDR2 YFSETQ. This CDR3 has 14 residues. Trimming stripped 6 bases from V and 5 bases from J, with 18 bases between. The CDR3 sequence is CASMVVSGAHEQYF. The CDR3 nucleotides read TGCGCCAGCATGGTCGTGTCGGGAGCGCACGAGCAGTACTTC.

The CDR3 DNA reads as TGTGCCAGTAGTCCGGGACAGGCAGTCTCTGGGGCCAACGTCCTGACTTTC. Amino acid sequence: CASSPGQAVSGANVLTF. V and J are TRBV19 and TRBJ2-6; TRBD1 agrees at 8 bases. Unmatched junction bases numbered 6, after V lost 5 bases and J lost 0 bases. The CDR3 totals 17 residues. Germline V gives CDR1 LNHDA, CDR2 SQIVND (reference sequence).

Only a few counts were recorded for this clone. The rearrangement links TRBV27 to TRBJ2-5; 7 bases agree with TRBD1. V shed 6 bases, J shed 4 bases, and the junction held 14 bases outside the gene matches. Germline V gene data show CDR1 as MNHEY and CDR2 as SMNVEV (reference sequence). This CDR3 has 16 amino acids. The CDR3 is CASRPREQGFGETQYF. Written as DNA, the CDR3 is TGTGCCAGCAGACCACGAGAACAGGGGTTCGGAGAGACCCAGTACTTC.

The chain links TRBV11-2 to TRBJ1-2; D unresolved. This CDR3 has 13 residues. Trimming took 1 base from V and 6 from J, leaving 9 bases between them. CDR1 and CDR2 (germline): SGHAT, FQNNGV. The CDR3 reads CASSLASTNGYTF. The CDR3 nucleotides read TGTGCCAGCAGCTTAGCGTCCACTAATGGCTACACCTTC.

Comments on this clone: Other DNA sequences from this sample encode an identical CDR3 as well. The genes are TRBV28 and TRBJ2-7, with D possibly TRBD2 on 5 matching bases. CDR1 and CDR2 from the germline V gene are MDHEN and SYDVKM. Trimming left V 2 bases short and J 3 bases short, with 5 bases between. The length of the CDR3 is 12 residues. CDR3 in amino acids: CASSLEGYEQYF. The CDR3 nucleotides read TGTGCCAGCAGTTTAGAGGGCTACGAGCAGTACTTC.

CDR3 sequence (DNA): TGTGCCAGCAGCTTGGGGACAGGGGGCAATCAGCCCCAGCATTTT. Protein sequence: CASSLGTGGNQPQHF. V usage is TRBV7-8 and J usage is TRBJ1-5, with TRBD1 matching 10 bases. The CDR3 contains 15 residues. Germline V gene sequence: CDR1 SGHVS, CDR2 FQNEAQ. V lost 3 bases to trimming and J lost 2 bases; unmatched junction nucleotides: 1.

J is TRBJ2-7 and V is TRBV5-1; D is undetermined. Deletions cut 4 bases from V and 0 bases from J, with 5 bases between. The CDR3 runs to 12 residues. In germline, CDR1 is SGHRS, CDR2 YFSETQ. In nucleotides, the CDR3 is TGCGCCAGCAGCCCCCCCTCCTACGAGCAGTACTTC. Residues: CASSPPSYEQYF.

This chain joins TRBV25-1 and TRBJ2-3; a weak D match, TRBD2 (6 bases). Trimming removed 2 bases at V and 0 bases at J, with 12 bases between. This CDR3 spans 16 amino acids. Looked up from germline, CDR1 is MGHDK and CDR2 is SYGVNS. The CDR3 DNA reads as TGTGCCAGCAGTGAACGTGGCGGGGCTAGCACAGATACGCAGTATTTT. It yields the protein CASSERGGASTDTQYF.

There are a few counts of this clone. The chain links TRBV6-1 to TRBJ2-1; perhaps TRBD2 as D (6 bases). The ends were cut back, 3 bases at V and 10 bases at J, with 13 bases in the middle. Germline loops: CDR1 MNHNS, CDR2 SASEGT. The CDR3 length is 13 residues. CDR3 residues: CASSDVGAGEQFF. For the CDR3, the DNA is TGTGCCAGCAGTGACGTCGGGGCGGGGGAGCAGTTCTTC.

The chain joins TRBV29-1 to TRBJ2-7, with D possibly matching TRBD1 (5 bases). The CDR3 extends over 14 amino acids. Trimming took off 7 bases at V and 2 bases at J, with 18 bases between the two ends. Germline V gene sequence: CDR1 SQVTM, CDR2 ANQGSEA. CDR3 in amino acids: CSAGRQGNAYEQYF. CDR3 in DNA: TGCAGCGCCGGCCGGCAGGGTAACGCCTACGAGCAGTACTTC.

This clone was found a few times. The J gene is TRBJ2-2, the V gene TRBV5-8; TRBD2 might be the D (5 bases). This CDR3 spans 15 amino acids. Germline lookup yields CDR1 SGHTS and CDR2 YDEGEE. Trimming left V 0 bases short and J 6 bases short, with 12 bases between. The CDR3 DNA follows: TGTGCCAGCAGCTTGGTACTAGTAGCAGCCGGGGAGCTGTTTTTT. Translating gives CASSLVLVAAGELFF. Full variable domain (outside the CDR3, taken from reference TRBV5-8 and TRBJ2-2): EAGVTQSPTHLIKTRGQQATLRCSPISGHTSVYWYQQALGLGLQFLLWYDEGEERNRGNFPPRFSGRQFPNYSSELNVNALELEDSALYLCASSLVLVAAGELFFGEGSRLTVL.

The rearrangement uses TRBV6-1 and TRBJ2-7; 8 bases match TRBD2. Germline CDR1 MNHNS, CDR2 SASEGT. This CDR3 contains 14 residues. Unmatched junction bases numbered 5, after V lost 2 bases and J lost 5 bases. CDR3: CASSEPGRGDEQYF. The CDR3 DNA follows: TGTGCCAGCAGTGAACCCGGGAGGGGAGACGAGCAGTACTTC.

This clone was detected a few times. V gene TRBV15 combines with J gene TRBJ2-7, with TRBD2 identical over 7 bases. CDR1 and CDR2 from the germline V gene are LNHNV and YYDKDF (reference sequence). Trimming at V came to 3 bases and at J to 5 bases, leaving 10 bases not matched to a gene. The CDR3 is 15 amino acids. CDR3 loop: CATSRGGLQAHEQYF. CDR3 coding DNA: TGTGCCACCAGCAGGGGAGGGCTGCAGGCGCACGAGCAGTACTTC. Combining the CDR3 with reference TRBV15 and TRBJ2-7 gives the whole variable domain DAMVIQNPRYQVTQFGKPVTLSCSQTLNHNVMYWYQQKSSQAPKLLFHYYDKDFNNEADTPDNFQSRRPNTSFCFLDIRSPGLGDTAMYLCATSRGGLQAHEQYFGPGTRLTVT.

The gene calls are TRBV7-6 and TRBJ2-1, with 7 bases matching TRBD2. Trimming at V came to 1 base and at J to 6 bases, leaving 6 bases not matched to a gene. The CDR3 contains 15 residues. CDR1 SGHVS and CDR2 FNYEAQ come from the germline V gene. CDR3 DNA sequence: TGTGCCAGCAGCTTAGGCGGGAGCGGGTCCAATGAGCAGTTCTTC. Translation gives CASSLGGSGSNEQFF.

The chain uses TRBV2 and TRBJ2-7; D call uncertain. The V end was cut by 2 bases, the J end by 0 bases, with 2 bases between. The CDR3 is made up of 12 amino acids. Germline CDR1 reads SNHLY; CDR2 reads FYNNEI. The CDR3 is CASSESSYEQYF. The CDR3 bases are TGTGCCAGCAGTGAATCCTCCTACGAGCAGTACTTC.

The rearrangement uses TRBV18 and TRBJ2-7; 10 bases map to TRBD2. The CDR3 has 15 amino acids. The V gene's germline CDR1 is KGHSH and CDR2 LQKENI. J lost 4 bases, V lost 5 bases, and 8 bases had no gene match. The CDR3 is CASSNPASGSYEQYF. CDR3 nucleotides: TGTGCCAGCTCAAATCCGGCTAGCGGGAGTTACGAGCAGTACTTC.